This T cell receptor beta chain is drawn from a study of spatial heterogeneity in lung cancer (dated by TCRdb to between 2018 and 2020). About the investigation overall: More beta-chain than alpha-chain transcripts were consistently detected, likely reflecting higher beta-chain transcript abundance. In the raw uncorrected reads, each unique combination of TCR and UMI appeared more than ten times on average. The study quantitatively compared TCR alpha and beta repertoires across multiple tumor regions, matched nontumor lung and blood in non-small cell lung cancer. At surgery, roughly 220 tumor regions, around 68 matched nontumor lung samples and 56 PBMC samples were TCR-sequenced for both alpha and beta chains. The study linked features of the TCR repertoire to counts of nonsynonymous mutations, which were determined by whole-exome sequencing of tumor tissue. Broader findings and caveats from the paper: Ubiquitous expanded tumor TCRs were detected in blood more often at tumor resection than at routine follow-up. Confirming at a functional level the hypothesis that regional TCRs recognize regional mutations was considered to require additional single-cell paired TCR alpha and beta sequencing.

From its cysteine to its phenylalanine, the CDR3 spans 16 amino acids. Only the CDR3 DNA stays, 48 bases, in frame from base 1. According to the germline V gene, CDR1 reads SGHRS and CDR2 reads YFSETQ. From V the trimming removes 2 bases and from J it removes 7 bases, while the gene matches leave 9 bases of the junction unaccounted for. Libraries were prepared through 5' RACE. Sequenced using a NextSeq 500. In the TCR library protocol, a unique molecular identifier was attached to each TCR cDNA molecule so that PCR and sequencing errors could be corrected. The authors' analysis ran thus. Decombinator tools were used for TCR identification, UMI-based error correction and CDR3 extraction. Expanded TCRs were defined as those above a frequency of 2 per 1,000, corresponding to the top 1% of the tumor frequency distribution. Rényi diversity was computed with the R vegan package after subsampling each repertoire 100 times to 5,000 TCRs. To build CDR3 similarity networks, amino acid triplet string-kernel similarity was used, and CDR3s were connected when their pairwise similarity was above 0.82. TCRdb reworked the public reads: Q25 trimming with fastp, MiXCR clone assembly, productive beta chains retained. Identical CDR3 proteins give one entry, which carries the most common genes and DNA. The V and J calls reflect TCRdb's pipeline rather than the authors' work. This sample is represented by about 4,000 distinct CDR3 sequences; approximately 16% of them were singletons. The ten largest make up about 69% of the sample.

The sample's time point label is to be understood as: sample taken at primary tumor resection. TCR sequencing used whole RNA extracted from tumor and nontumor lung tissue, or from cryopreserved PBMC samples, without cell sorting. Donors were 70 or so patients with early-stage, untreated non-small cell lung cancer from the lung TRACERx cohort. Patients were selected for TCR sequencing only if sufficient RNA was available from at least two tumor regions. This clonotype was counted between two and nine times. Its antigen specificity is not known. Base qualities are not at hand, and no much larger clone is one base apart.

This sequence was found in a male donor with early-stage non-small cell lung cancer. The sequenced sample was PBMCs, obtained at surgery. The chain was built from TRBV5-1 and TRBJ2-2, with 9 bases matching TRBD2. In nucleotides, the sequence is TGCGCCAGCAGCTTAGGGGTAGCGGGAGACGGCGGGGAGCTGTTTTTT. This is translated as CASSLGVAGDGGELFF.